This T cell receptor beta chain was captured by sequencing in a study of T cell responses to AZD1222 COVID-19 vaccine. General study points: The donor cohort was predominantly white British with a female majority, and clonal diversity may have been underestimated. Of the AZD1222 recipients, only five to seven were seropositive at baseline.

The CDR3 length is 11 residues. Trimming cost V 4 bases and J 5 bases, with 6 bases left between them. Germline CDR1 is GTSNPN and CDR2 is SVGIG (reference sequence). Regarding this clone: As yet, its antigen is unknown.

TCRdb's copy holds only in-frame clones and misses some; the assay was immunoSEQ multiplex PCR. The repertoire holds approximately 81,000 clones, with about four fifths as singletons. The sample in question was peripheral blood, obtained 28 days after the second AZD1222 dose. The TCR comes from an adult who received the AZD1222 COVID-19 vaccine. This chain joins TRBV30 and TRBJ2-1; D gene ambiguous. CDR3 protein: CAWTQNNEQFF. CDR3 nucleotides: TGTGCCTGGACCCAAAACAATGAGCAGTTCTTC. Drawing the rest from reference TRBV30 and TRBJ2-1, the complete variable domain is SQTIHQWPATLVQPVGSPLSLECTVEGTSNPNLYWYRQAAGRGLQLLFYSVGIGQISSEVPQNLSASRPQDRQFILSSKKLLLSDSGFYLCAWTQNNEQFFGPGTRLTVL.